Following are 20 T cell receptor beta chains from one sample sequenced in a study of cytomegalovirus exposure and HLA in healthy donors. Use of 60 Vbeta and 13 Jbeta primers characterized the PCR. TCRdb keeps only in-frame clones here, not all; method: immunoSEQ multiplex PCR. The data hold about 200,000 clones, with about four fifths observed a single time. Material for sequencing was PBMCs. The receptors were gathered from a male donor in good health and CMV-seropositive.

This clone was seen just once. The V and J genes are TRBV13 and TRBJ2-3; 9 bases agree with TRBD1. Germline loops: CDR1 PRHDT, CDR2 FYEKMQ (reference sequence). This CDR3 spans 16 amino acids. The V and J ends lost 4 bases and 4 bases, in that order; junction bases with no gene match: 9. The CDR3 DNA is TGTGCCAGCAGCTCAGGTCCGGGACAGGGATCAGATACGCAGTATTTT. Amino acid sequence: CASSSGPGQGSDTQYF.

The rearrangement links TRBV9 to TRBJ2-1; D not resolved. The CDR3 runs 15 residues. Deletions cut 2 bases from V and 2 bases from J, with 11 bases between. Germline lookup yields CDR1 SGDLS and CDR2 YYNGEE. The CDR3 DNA follows: TGTGCCAGCAGCGTGACAAGCCCCACCTACAATGAGCAGTTCTTC. The encoded protein is CASSVTSPTYNEQFF.

The chain joins TRBV15 to TRBJ2-7, with D perhaps TRBD1 (5 bases). Germline V CDR1 and CDR2: LNHNV, YYDKDF (reference sequence). V shed 7 bases and J shed 5 bases, with 12 bases lying between them. The CDR3 contains 12 residues. The CDR3 loop reads CATKGILNEQYF. CDR3 nucleotides: TGTGCCACCAAGGGGATCCTGAACGAGCAGTACTTC.

In this sample, this clone turned up once. The rearrangement uses TRBV27 and TRBJ2-7; a possible D gene is TRBD2 (6 bases). The germline gives CDR1 MNHEY, CDR2 SMNVEV (reference sequence). This CDR3 spans 15 amino acids. The ends were cut back, 4 bases at V and 6 bases at J, with 19 bases in the middle. The CDR3 DNA is TGTGCCAGCAGTTCTTGGCGGGACTTTCTTACCGAGCAGTACTTC. Translation: CASSSWRDFLTEQYF.

The gene calls are TRBV7-2 and TRBJ2-7; 9 bases match TRBD1. The CDR3 contains 14 residues. V lost 3 bases, J lost 3 bases, and 3 bases stayed unmatched. The V gene's germline CDR1 is SGHTA and CDR2 FQGNSA. The CDR3 loop is CASSLDRGNYEQYF. Written as DNA, the CDR3 is TGTGCCAGCAGCTTGGACAGGGGCAACTACGAGCAGTACTTC.

The chain links TRBV7-9 to TRBJ2-1; D ambiguous. The V gene lost 5 bases and the J gene lost 15 bases, with 17 bases spanning the gap. The germline V gene encodes CDR1 SEHNR and CDR2 FQNEAQ (reference sequence). This CDR3 contains 12 residues. The CDR3 region is CASSPLMSPAFF. The CDR3 DNA reads TGTGCCAGCAGCCCCTTAATGAGTCCCGCGTTCTTC.

V is TRBV12-5 and J is TRBJ2-3, with 7 bases lining up with TRBD1. Germline V gives CDR1 LGHNT, CDR2 FRNRAP. The junction had 3 bases not matched to a gene; V was cut back by 6 bases and J by 0 bases. The CDR3 is 14 amino acids. This CDR3 is CASGLDRSTDTQYF. Written as DNA, the CDR3 is TGTGCTAGTGGCCTGGACAGGAGCACAGATACGCAGTATTTT.

This chain uses TRBV27 with TRBJ2-7, with TRBD1 identical over 7 bases. CDR3 length: 15 amino acids. V gave up 0 bases and J gave up 5 bases; unmatched junction bases: 7. Germline V gene sequence: CDR1 MNHEY, CDR2 SMNVEV (reference sequence). CDR3 coding DNA: TGTGCCAGCAGTTTATCACAGGGGAGTTTCGACGAGCAGTACTTC. Translated, it gives CASSLSQGSFDEQYF.

The rearrangement joins TRBV6-1 to TRBJ2-3, with D perhaps TRBD1 (5 bases). V dropped 2 bases and J dropped 0 bases, with 15 bases sitting between them. Germline V gene lookup returns CDR1 MNHNS and CDR2 SASEGT. There are 17 residues in the CDR3. CDR3: CASSETWTQPSTDTQYF. DNA for the CDR3: TGTGCCAGCAGTGAAACGTGGACACAACCTAGCACAGATACGCAGTATTTT.

A word on this clone: Its ends do not fully match the called genes, so a read error is possible. The chain employs TRBV7-9 and TRBJ1-5, with a weak D call TRBD1 (5 bases). Germline CDR1 and CDR2: SEHNR and FQNEAQ (reference sequence). The CDR3 spans 16 residues. The CDR3 protein is CASSLGVGPVNQPQHF. In nucleotides, the CDR3 is TGTGCCAGCAGCTTAGGGGTGGGGCCGGTAAATCAGCCCCAACATTTT.

This clone came up once. The J gene is TRBJ1-1, the V gene TRBV5-6; no clear D gene. CDR3 length equals 14 residues. The germline V gene has CDR1 SGHDT and CDR2 YYEEEE. Trimming removed 4 bases from V and 4 bases from J, with 14 bases in between. CDR3: CASSPVGGRTEAFF. CDR3 bases: TGTGCCAGCAGCCCGGTTGGAGGTCGCACTGAAGCTTTCTTT.

This clone was seen a few times. Other nucleotide sequences from this sample produce the same CDR3. The V gene is TRBV7-2, the J gene TRBJ2-7, with D possibly matching TRBD1 (6 bases). This CDR3 comprises 13 residues. Between the trimmed V and J ends, which lost 3 bases and 4 bases, there was a span of 10 bases. Germline V lookup: CDR1 SGHTA, CDR2 FQGNSA. CDR3 coding DNA: TGTGCCAGCAGCTTTGACAGGCCGTACGAGCAGTACTTC. This encodes CASSFDRPYEQYF.

The chain has TRBV5-4 and TRBJ1-4; the D gene is possibly TRBD1 (6 bases). This CDR3 comprises 14 residues. Trimming pared 3 bases from V and 8 bases from J, leaving 14 bases between. Germline lookup yields CDR1 SGHNT and CDR2 YYREEE (reference sequence). The CDR3 DNA reads TGTGCCAGCAGCTCACAGGGCCTAGGGGAAAAACTGTTTTTT. It codes for CASSSQGLGEKLFF.

V and J are TRBV9 and TRBJ1-1, with 7 positions matching TRBD1. This CDR3 is 14 amino acids long. Germline V gives CDR1 SGDLS, CDR2 YYNGEE. The V segment lost 2 bases and the J segment 4 bases; nucleotides outside the gene matches: 5. The DNA for the CDR3 is TGTGCCAGCAGCGTGGAGGCAGGGGGCACTGAAGCTTTCTTT. Translated: CASSVEAGGTEAFF.

The chain links TRBV7-2 to TRBJ1-1; 7 bases align to TRBD1. The CDR3 sequence is 15 residues long. Losses at the gene ends were 5 bases for V and 1 base for J; bases not matched to a gene: 7. Germline loops: CDR1 SGHTA, CDR2 FQGNSA. CDR3 loop: CASSPPTGRNTEAFF. The DNA for the CDR3 is TGTGCCAGCAGCCCCCCGACAGGGAGGAACACTGAAGCTTTCTTT.

The V gene is TRBV6-5, the J gene TRBJ2-7; maybe TRBD2 (5 bases). CDR1 and CDR2 from the germline V gene are MNHEY and SVGAGI. This CDR3 has 13 residues. Deletions cut 6 bases from V and 1 base from J, with 10 bases between. The CDR3 sequence: CASSRLPSYEQYF. The CDR3 nucleotides are TGTGCCAGCAGCAGACTACCATCCTACGAGCAGTACTTC.

With respect to this clone: The identical CDR3 is also encoded by other nucleotide sequences in the sample. The chain joins TRBV7-2 to TRBJ2-5, with 9 bases fitting TRBD1. V shed 7 bases and J 2 bases; nucleotides not matched to a gene: 8. Germline V CDR1 and CDR2: SGHTA, FQGNSA. The CDR3 loop spans 15 amino acids. The CDR3 sequence is CASTGLGTGQETQYF. The CDR3 DNA reads as TGTGCCAGCACCGGCCTAGGGACAGGGCAAGAGACCCAGTACTTC.

The chain is built from TRBV27 and TRBJ2-7; tentative D call: TRBD1 (7 bases). V was clipped by 7 bases and J by 1 base, with 14 bases between them. Per the germline V gene, CDR1 is MNHEY and CDR2 is SMNVEV (reference sequence). The CDR3 totals 14 residues. The CDR3: CASTPSGGSYEQYF. CDR3 DNA sequence: TGTGCCAGCACTCCTTCAGGGGGGTCCTACGAGCAGTACTTC.

CDR3 region: CASSLDGGRAGNEQFF. DNA of the CDR3: TGTGCCAGCAGCTTGGACGGCGGGAGGGCGGGTAATGAGCAGTTCTTC. V gene TRBV5-6 combines with J gene TRBJ2-1; 9 bases are a match to TRBD2. Germline loops: CDR1 SGHDT, CDR2 YYEEEE. The junction had 8 bases not matched to a gene; V was cut back by 0 bases and J by 7 bases. The CDR3 covers 16 residues. Combining the CDR3 with reference TRBV5-6 and TRBJ2-1 gives the whole variable domain DAGVTQSPTHLIKTRGQQVTLRCSPKSGHDTVSWYQQALGQGPQFIFQYYEEEERQRGNFPDRFSGHQFPNYSSELNVNALLLGDSALYLCASSLDGGRAGNEQFFGPGTRLTVL.

The chain carries TRBV5-4 and TRBJ1-2; 8 bases align to TRBD1. This CDR3 contains 14 residues. Germline trimming cut 4 bases from V and 2 bases from J; bases unmatched to any gene: 4. CDR1 SGHNT and CDR2 YYREEE come from the germline V gene (reference sequence). DNA for the CDR3: TGTGCCAGCAGCCCCGGACAGGGCAACTATGGCTACACCTTC. Protein product: CASSPGQGNYGYTF. Using reference TRBV5-4 and TRBJ1-2 for the parts outside the CDR3, the full variable domain is ETGVTQSPTHLIKTRGQQVTLRCSSQSGHNTVSWYQQALGQGPQFIFQYYREEENGRGNFPPRFSGLQFPNYSSELNVNALELDDSALYLCASSPGQGNYGYTFGSGTRLTVV.